The count of the clone carrying this T cell receptor beta chain is one. Its specificity is not known. Germline assignment: CDR1 GTSNPN and CDR2 SVGIG (reference sequence). V lost 5 bases, J lost 7 bases, and 18 bases lay in between. This CDR3 has 13 residues. The PCR made use of 60 Vbeta and 13 Jbeta primers. Repertoires were generated with immunoSEQ multiplex PCR, while TCRdb's copy carries only in-frame clones and drops some. This table holds approximately 180,000 clones, about 78% found once. The data originate from a study of cytomegalovirus exposure and HLA in healthy donors. Notes on the study in general: Per a later analysis, under 20,000 TCR beta sequences showed association with HLA alleles at 0.05 false discovery rate. A later analysis found that most CMV-associated TCR beta chains appeared HLA-restricted.

Sequencing was performed on PBMCs. The sequence derives from a woman in her forties or fifties in good health and CMV-seropositive. The chain is built from TRBV30 and TRBJ2-7, with D possibly TRBD1 on 6 matching bases. CDR3 bases: TGTGCCTGGTCGAGTTGGACAGCATGGGAGCAGTACTTC. Translating it yields CAWSSWTAWEQYF.